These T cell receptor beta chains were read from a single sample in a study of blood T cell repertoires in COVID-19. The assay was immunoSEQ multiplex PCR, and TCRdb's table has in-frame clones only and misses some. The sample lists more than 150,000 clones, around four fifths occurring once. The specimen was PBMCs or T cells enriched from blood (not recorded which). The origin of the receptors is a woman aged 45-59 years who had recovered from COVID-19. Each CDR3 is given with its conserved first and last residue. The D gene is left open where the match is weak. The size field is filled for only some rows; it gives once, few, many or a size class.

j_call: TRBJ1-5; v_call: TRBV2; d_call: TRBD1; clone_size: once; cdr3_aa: CASSDRTGSNQPQHF; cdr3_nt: TGTGCCAGCAGTGACCGGACAGGTAGCAATCAGCCCCAGCATTTT
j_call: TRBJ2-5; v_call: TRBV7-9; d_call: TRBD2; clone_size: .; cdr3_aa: CASSFPSGGQETQYF; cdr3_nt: TGTGCCAGCAGCTTCCCTAGCGGGGGGCAAGAGACCCAGTACTTC
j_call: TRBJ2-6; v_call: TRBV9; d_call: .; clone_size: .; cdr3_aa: CASSPRADLWGAGANVLTF; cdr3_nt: TGTGCCAGCAGCCCGCGGGCCGACCTTTGGGGGGCTGGGGCCAACGTCCTGACTTTC
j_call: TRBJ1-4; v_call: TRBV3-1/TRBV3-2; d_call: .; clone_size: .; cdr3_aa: CASSHRGGEKLFF; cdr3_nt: TGTGCCAGCAGCCATCGGGGGGGCGAAAAACTGTTTTTT
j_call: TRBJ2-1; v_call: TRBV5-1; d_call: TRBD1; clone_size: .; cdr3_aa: CASSLNRGISSYNEQFF; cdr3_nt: TGCGCCAGCAGCTTGAACAGGGGGATAAGCTCCTACAATGAGCAGTTCTTC
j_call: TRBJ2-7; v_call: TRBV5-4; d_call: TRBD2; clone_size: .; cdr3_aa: CASSRAGGPGDLYEQYF; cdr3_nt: TGTGCCAGCAGCCGAGCGGGAGGGCCAGGGGATCTCTACGAGCAGTACTTC
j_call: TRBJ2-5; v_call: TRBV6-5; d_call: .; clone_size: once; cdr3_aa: CASSHRVRSETQYF; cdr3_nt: TGTGCCAGCAGCCACAGGGTGAGGTCAGAGACCCAGTACTTC
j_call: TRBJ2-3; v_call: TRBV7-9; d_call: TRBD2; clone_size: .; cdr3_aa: CASSPRRKGLAYTDTQYF; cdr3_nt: TGTGCCAGCAGCCCGAGAAGGAAAGGACTAGCCTACACAGATACGCAGTATTTT
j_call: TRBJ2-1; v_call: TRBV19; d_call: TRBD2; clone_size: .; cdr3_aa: CASSLVGGRRHSEQFF; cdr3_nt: TGTGCCAGTAGTCTGGTTGGCGGGAGACGTCACAGTGAGCAGTTCTTC
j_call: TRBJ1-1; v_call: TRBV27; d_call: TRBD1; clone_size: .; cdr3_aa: CASSLTGRTTEAFF; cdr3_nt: TGTGCCAGCAGTTTGACAGGGCGGACCACTGAAGCTTTCTTT
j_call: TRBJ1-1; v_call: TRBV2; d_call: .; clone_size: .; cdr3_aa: CASSTAARVNTEAFF; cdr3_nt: TGTGCCAGCAGTACGGCGGCCCGGGTGAACACTGAAGCTTTCTTT
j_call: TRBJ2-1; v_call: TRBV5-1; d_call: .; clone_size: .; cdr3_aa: CASSRSVTGNEQFF; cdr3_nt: TGCGCCAGCAGCCGTAGCGTCACAGGGAATGAGCAGTTCTTC